This T cell receptor beta chain came from a study of cytomegalovirus exposure and HLA in healthy donors. Study-wide results and limits: Per a prior analysis, the majority of TCR beta V segments were productive roughly 90% or roughly 30% of the time. A further, later analysis showed that HLA-associated TCR beta chains (compared with equally common others) were more clonally expanded.

PCR primers comprised 60 Vbeta and 13 Jbeta primers. In the original analysis: About 9.9 million of the roughly 80 million unique TCR beta chains counted in a later analysis were shared. Measured with immunoSEQ multiplex PCR; TCRdb has only the in-frame clones, and not every one. The V and J calls and clone size are taken from that table; D and trimming were inferred from the DNA. Counted here are 100,000 to 150,000 clones, less than 90% occurring once; the ten biggest clones make up approximately 20%. The CDR3 is 11 residues long. Germline lookup yields CDR1 MGHRA and CDR2 YSYEKL. The V end was cut by 4 bases, the J end by 8 bases, with 7 bases between. A note on this clone: Its antigen is as yet unknown.

The V call is TRBV4-1, the J call TRBJ2-3; a possible D gene is TRBD1 (5 bases). Sample: PBMCs. This receptor was identified in a man aged 18 to 30 in good health and CMV-seropositive. The CDR3 region is CASSLGVTQYF. The CDR3 coding sequence is TGCGCCAGCAGCCTAGGGGTTACGCAGTATTTT.